This T cell receptor beta chain was retrieved from a study of cytomegalovirus exposure and HLA in healthy donors. PCR involved 60 Vbeta and 13 Jbeta primers. The assay was immunoSEQ multiplex PCR, and TCRdb's table has in-frame clones only and misses some. The sample includes roughly 150,000 clones, around four fifths of them seen just once. The sequencing input was PBMCs. This TCR was recovered from a woman aged 18-29 years in good health and CMV-seronegative.

This CDR3 reads CASSRDSLNYGYTF. CDR3 in DNA: TGTGCCAGCAGCCGGGACAGTCTAAACTATGGCTACACCTTC. The rearrangement uses TRBV28 and TRBJ1-2; 7 bases map to TRBD1. The CDR3 contains 14 residues. Germline-derived CDR1 and CDR2 are MDHEN and SYDVKM. After removal of 6 bases from V and 2 bases from J, the junction contained 6 bases not matched to a gene.